This T cell receptor beta chain was captured by sequencing in a study of regulatory T cells in long-lasting Graves disease. Specified time point: newly diagnosed GD, antithyroid drugs for less than 3 months. Extracted RNA from PBMCs served as the source of the TCR library. To make TCR beta libraries, researchers used iRepertoire HTBI primers and Arm-PCR of CDR3 regions. TCRdb used MiXCR to reprocess the multiplex PCR reads, holding one entry per CDR3 protein. The data hold about 380,000 distinct CDR3 sequences, with about a sixth observed a single time. The V segment lost 5 bases and the J segment 4 bases; nucleotides outside the gene matches: 6. CDR1 is SQVTM, CDR2 ANQGSEA, per germline. This CDR3 region has 14 residues. This clonotype was counted at least ten times.

The chain joins TRBV29-1 to TRBJ2-1, with TRBD1 matching 9 bases. The TCR was taken from a female donor with Graves disease. The sample in question was peripheral blood mononuclear cells (PBMCs), obtained at new diagnosis, from a patient treated with antithyroid drugs. For the CDR3, the DNA is TGCAGCGTTCCCGACAGGGGGGATTACAATGAGCAGTTCTTC. Translated, it gives CSVPDRGDYNEQFF.